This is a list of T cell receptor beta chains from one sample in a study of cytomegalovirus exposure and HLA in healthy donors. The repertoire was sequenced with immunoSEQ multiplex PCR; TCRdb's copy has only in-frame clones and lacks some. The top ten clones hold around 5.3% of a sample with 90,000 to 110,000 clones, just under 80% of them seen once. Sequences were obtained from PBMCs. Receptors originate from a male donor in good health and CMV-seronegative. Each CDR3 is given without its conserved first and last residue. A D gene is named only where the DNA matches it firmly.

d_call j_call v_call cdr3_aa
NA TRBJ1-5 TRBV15 ATSRDLQPQH
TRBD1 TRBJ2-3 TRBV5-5 ASSIGQGSTDTQY
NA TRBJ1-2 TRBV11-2 ASTSSIQLPDPNYGYT
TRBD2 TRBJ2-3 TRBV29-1 SVTSNSNTQY
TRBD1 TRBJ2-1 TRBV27 ATLTGGSYNEQF
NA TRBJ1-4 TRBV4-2 ASSGLDTATYEKLF
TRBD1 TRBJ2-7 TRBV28 ASNPQGQGIREQY
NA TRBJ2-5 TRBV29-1 SVERGYQETQY
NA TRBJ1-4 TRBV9 ASSIGGPNEKLF
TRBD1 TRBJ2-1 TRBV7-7 ASSTDRGNEQF
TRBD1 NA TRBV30 AWPFYTGGTYEQY
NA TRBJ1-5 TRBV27 ASSLSWTVNQPQH
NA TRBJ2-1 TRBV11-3 ASSSGTLSDEQF
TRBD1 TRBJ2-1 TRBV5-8 ASSLPTGTRPSYNEQF
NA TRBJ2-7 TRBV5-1 ASSLGGGVYEQY
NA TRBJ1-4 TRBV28 ASSLFPRQRTNEKLF
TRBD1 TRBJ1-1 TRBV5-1 ASSFPGGLTEAF
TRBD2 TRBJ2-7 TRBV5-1 ASSLAGGFEQY
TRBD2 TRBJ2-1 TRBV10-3 AISELAGSSYNEQF
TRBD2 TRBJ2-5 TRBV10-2 ASSESQGLAGGFGETQY
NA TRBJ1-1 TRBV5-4 ASYVQGRDTEAF
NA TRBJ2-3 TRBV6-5 ASSYSMVQSTDTQY
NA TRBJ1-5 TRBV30 AWSVARQPNQPQH
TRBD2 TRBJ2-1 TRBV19 ASSMLAGATYNEQF
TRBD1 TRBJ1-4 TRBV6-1 ASSEFFRRGSTGVYEKLF
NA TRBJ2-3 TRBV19 ASSIHSGSDTQY
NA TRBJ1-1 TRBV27 ASSTGNTEAF
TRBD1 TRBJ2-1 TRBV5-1 ASSLGGTGGHNEQF
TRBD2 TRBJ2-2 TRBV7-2 ASSPGRGGTGELF
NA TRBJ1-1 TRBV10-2 ASSELQDTEAF
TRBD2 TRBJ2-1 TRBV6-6 ASRPNYRGGYNEQF
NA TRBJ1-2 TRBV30 AWSGGPGWGYT
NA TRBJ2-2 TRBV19 ASSPLWTAAPTGELF
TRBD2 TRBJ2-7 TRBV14 ASSEGASGRSSYEQY
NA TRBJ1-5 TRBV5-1 ASSLGGINQPQH
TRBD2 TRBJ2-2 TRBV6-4 ASSSGSWAGELF
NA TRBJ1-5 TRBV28 ASSFRGLPSNQPQH
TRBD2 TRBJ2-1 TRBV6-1 ASSGQAGGPYNEQF
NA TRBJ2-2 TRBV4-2 ASSQESPSGELF
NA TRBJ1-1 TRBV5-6 ASSRETNTEAF
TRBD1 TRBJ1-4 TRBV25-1 ASSPGGAGEKLF
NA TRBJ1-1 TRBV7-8 ASSLVAGHTEAF
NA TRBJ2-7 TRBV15 ATSSIRGRDYEQY
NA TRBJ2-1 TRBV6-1 ASSNPKTSEQF
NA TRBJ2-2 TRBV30 AWTGRTGELF
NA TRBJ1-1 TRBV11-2 ASSLGGAGIYSEAF
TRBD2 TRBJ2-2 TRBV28 ASSPPSGSSGELF
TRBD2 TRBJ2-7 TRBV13 ASIAGDEQY
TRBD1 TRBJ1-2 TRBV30 AWSLMDRGFGGYT